This T cell receptor beta chain appears in the sequencing data of a study of cytomegalovirus exposure and HLA in healthy donors. Across the study: Earlier, 90 million to 140 million unique TCR beta sequences were recovered from approximately 180 million T cells by an analysis. Overall study results and limits: V- and J-gene trimming of TCR beta was linked (in a later analysis) to a missense DCLRE1C variant.

13 Jbeta primers and 60 Vbeta primers were used for the PCR. Profiling relied on immunoSEQ multiplex PCR, and the TCRdb table lists in-frame clones only, not all of them. The data hold about 100,000 clones, with approximately 81% observed a single time. To note about this clone: Its antigen is currently unknown.

This CDR3 has 13 residues. CDR1 and CDR2 (germline): SNHLY, FYNNEI. The V end lost 7 bases, the J end lost 5 bases, and 15 bases lay between the germline ends. This sequence originates from a male donor in good health and CMV-seropositive. The chain uses TRBV2 and TRBJ2-7; tentatively, D is TRBD1 (7 bases). Specimen: PBMCs. The CDR3 reads CASIADRRNEQYF. As DNA, the CDR3 is TGTGCCAGCATAGCGGACAGGAGGAACGAGCAGTACTTC.